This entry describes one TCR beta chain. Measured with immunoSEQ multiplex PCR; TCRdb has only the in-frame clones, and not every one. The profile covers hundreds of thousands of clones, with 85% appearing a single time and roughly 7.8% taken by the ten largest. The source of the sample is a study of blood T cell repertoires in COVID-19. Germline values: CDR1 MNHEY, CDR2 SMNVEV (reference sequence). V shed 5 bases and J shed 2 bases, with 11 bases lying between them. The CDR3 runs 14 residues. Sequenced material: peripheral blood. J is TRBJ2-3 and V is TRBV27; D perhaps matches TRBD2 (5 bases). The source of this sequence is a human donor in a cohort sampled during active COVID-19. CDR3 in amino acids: CASSPGVLTDTQYF. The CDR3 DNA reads TGTGCCAGCAGTCCCGGGGTCCTCACAGATACGCAGTATTTT.